This is a list of T cell receptor beta chains from one sample in a study of a mutant IDH1 vaccine in newly diagnosed glioma. Profiling relied on immunoSEQ multiplex PCR, and the TCRdb table lists in-frame clones only, not all of them. Among tens of thousands of clones listed, approximately 86% were seen once. For these TCRs, the target antigens are not known. The sequences come from peripheral blood mononuclear cells (PBMCs), collected from a glioma patient whose treatment included an IDH1 peptide vaccine. The receptors were gathered from a woman aged 40 to 49 with glioma. Some clones in this sample may be carry-over from other donors' samples. The CDR3 runs from the conserved cysteine through the conserved F or W. The order of the fields is D gene, clone size, V gene, J gene, CDR3 protein, CDR3 DNA. The D gene is left open where the match is weak. The listing skips clone size in some rows; elsewhere it reads once, few, many or a size class.

>-|-|TRBV7-9|TRBJ2-7
CASSQSASYEQYF
TGTGCCAGCAGCCAAAGCGCCTCCTACGAGCAGTACTTC
>-|-|TRBV25-1|TRBJ1-3
CASSALVGLTHTIYF
TGTGCCAGCAGTGCACTCGTAGGATTAACCCACACCATATATTTT
>-|once|TRBV5-1|TRBJ1-4
CASSLVARGEKLFF
TGCGCCAGCAGCCTAGTCGCAAGGGGCGAAAAACTGTTTTTT
>-|-|TRBV5-4|TRBJ2-6
CASSLRFGLKISGANVLTF
TGTGCCAGCAGCTTAAGGTTTGGGCTGAAAATCTCTGGGGCCAACGTCCTGACTTTC
>TRBD1|-|TRBV2|TRBJ1-2
CASSETTGLGGYTF
TGTGCCAGCAGTGAAACGACAGGGCTAGGAGGCTACACCTTC
>-|-|TRBV6-1|TRBJ1-5
CASSEWRTAQHF
TGTGCCAGCAGTGAATGGAGGACGGCCCAGCATTTT
>-|-|TRBV4-1|TRBJ1-6
CASSFRNLGNSPLHF
TGCGCCAGCAGCTTTCGTAACTTGGGGAATTCACCCCTCCACTTT
>TRBD2|-|TRBV7-6|TRBJ2-3
CASSLTPSGGADTQYF
TGTGCCAGCAGCTTAACCCCAAGCGGGGGGGCAGATACGCAGTATTTT
>-|-|TRBV7-3|TRBJ1-3
CASRESGSGNTIYF
TGTGCCAGCAGGGAATCAGGGTCTGGAAACACCATATATTTT
>TRBD1|-|TRBV10-3|TRBJ1-1
CAISDHGQGPNTEAFF
TGTGCCATCAGTGACCACGGACAGGGGCCGAACACTGAAGCTTTCTTT
>-|-|TRBV6-1|TRBJ2-4
CASIRADIQYF
TGTGCCAGCATAAGGGCAGACATTCAGTACTTC
>-|-|TRBV27|TRBJ2-7
CASSSWAHSYEQYF
TGTGCCAGCAGTTCTTGGGCGCACTCCTACGAGCAGTACTTC